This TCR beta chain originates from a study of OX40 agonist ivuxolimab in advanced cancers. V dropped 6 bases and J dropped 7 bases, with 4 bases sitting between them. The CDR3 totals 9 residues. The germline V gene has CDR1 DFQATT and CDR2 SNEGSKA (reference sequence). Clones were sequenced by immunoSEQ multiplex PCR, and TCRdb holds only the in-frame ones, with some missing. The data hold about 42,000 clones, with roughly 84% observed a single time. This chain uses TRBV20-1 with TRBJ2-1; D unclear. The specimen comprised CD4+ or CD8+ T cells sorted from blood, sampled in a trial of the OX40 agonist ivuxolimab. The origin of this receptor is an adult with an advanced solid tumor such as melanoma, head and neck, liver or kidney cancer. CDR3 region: CSAGNEQFF. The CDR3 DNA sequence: TGCAGTGCGGGGAATGAGCAGTTCTTC.